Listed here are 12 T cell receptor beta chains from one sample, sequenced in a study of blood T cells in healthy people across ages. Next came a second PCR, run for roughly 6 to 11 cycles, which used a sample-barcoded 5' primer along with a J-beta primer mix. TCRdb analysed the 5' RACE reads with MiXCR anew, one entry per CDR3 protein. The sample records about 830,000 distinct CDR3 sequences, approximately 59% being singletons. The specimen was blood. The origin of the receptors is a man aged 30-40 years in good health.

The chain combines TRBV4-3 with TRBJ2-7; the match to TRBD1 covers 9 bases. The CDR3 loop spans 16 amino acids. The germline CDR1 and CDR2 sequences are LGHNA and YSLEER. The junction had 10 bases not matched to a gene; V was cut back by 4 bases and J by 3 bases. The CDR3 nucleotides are TGCGCCAGCAGCCTTGGGACAGGGAAAGGTTACTACGAGCAGTACTTC. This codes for CASSLGTGKGYYEQYF.

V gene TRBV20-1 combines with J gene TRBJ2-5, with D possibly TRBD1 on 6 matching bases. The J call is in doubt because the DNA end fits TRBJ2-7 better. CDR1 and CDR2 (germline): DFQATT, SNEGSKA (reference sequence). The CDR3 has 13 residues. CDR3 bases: TGCAGTGCCAATCACAGGGTTACCTACGAGCAGTACTTC. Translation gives CSANHRVTYEQYF.

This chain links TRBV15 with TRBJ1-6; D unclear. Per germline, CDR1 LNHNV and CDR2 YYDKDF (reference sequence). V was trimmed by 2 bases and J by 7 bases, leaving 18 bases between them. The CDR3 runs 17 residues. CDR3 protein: CATSRTADGPGNSPLHF. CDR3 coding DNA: TGTGCCACCAGCAGAACCGCGGACGGACCGGGCAATTCACCCCTCCACTTT.

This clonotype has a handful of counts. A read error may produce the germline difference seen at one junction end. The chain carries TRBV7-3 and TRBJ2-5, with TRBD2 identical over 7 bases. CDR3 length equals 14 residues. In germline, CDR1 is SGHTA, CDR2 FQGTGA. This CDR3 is CASSSGLDQDTQYF. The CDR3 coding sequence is TGTGCCAGCAGCTCAGGACTAGACCAAGATACCCAGTACTTC.

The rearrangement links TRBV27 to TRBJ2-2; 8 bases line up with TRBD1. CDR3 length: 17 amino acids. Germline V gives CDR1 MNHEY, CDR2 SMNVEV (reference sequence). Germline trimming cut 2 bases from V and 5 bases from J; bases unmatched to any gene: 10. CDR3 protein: CASSLGRQGPITGELFF. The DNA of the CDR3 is TGTGCCAGCAGTTTAGGGAGACAGGGGCCCATTACCGGGGAGCTGTTTTTT.

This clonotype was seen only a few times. The CDR3 sequence is CSVEPGTDTQYF. CDR3 DNA: TGCAGCGTTGAACCAGGGACAGATACGCAGTATTTT. This chain connects TRBV29-1 to TRBJ2-3; perhaps TRBD1 as D (5 bases). Germline V CDR1 and CDR2: SQVTM, ANQGSEA. This CDR3 has 12 amino acids. Trimming left V 2 bases short and J 3 bases short, with 6 bases between.

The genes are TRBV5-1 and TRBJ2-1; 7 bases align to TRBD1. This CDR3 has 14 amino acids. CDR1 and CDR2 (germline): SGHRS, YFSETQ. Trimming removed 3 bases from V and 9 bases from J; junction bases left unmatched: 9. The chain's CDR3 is CASSYGTASPEQFF. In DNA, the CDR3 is TGCGCCAGCAGCTATGGGACAGCTAGCCCTGAGCAGTTCTTC.

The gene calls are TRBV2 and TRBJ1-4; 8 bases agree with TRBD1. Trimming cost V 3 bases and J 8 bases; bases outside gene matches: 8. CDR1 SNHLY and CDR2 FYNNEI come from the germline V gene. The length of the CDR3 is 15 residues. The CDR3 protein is CASSDNRGAEEKLFF. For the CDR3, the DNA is TGTGCCAGCAGTGACAACAGGGGGGCTGAAGAAAAACTGTTTTTT.

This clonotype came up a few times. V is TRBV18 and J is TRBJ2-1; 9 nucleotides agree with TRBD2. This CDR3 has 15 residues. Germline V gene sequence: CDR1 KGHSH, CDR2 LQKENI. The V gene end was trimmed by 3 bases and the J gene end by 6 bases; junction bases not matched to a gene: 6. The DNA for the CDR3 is TGTGCCAGCTCACCGAGTTCAGCGGGGGGCAATGAGCAGTTCTTC. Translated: CASSPSSAGGNEQFF.

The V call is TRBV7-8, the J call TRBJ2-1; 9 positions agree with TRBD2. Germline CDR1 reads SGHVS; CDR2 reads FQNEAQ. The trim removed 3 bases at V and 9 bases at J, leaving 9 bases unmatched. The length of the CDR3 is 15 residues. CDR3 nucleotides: TGTGCCAGCAGCTTGATCAGCGGGGGGCACGGTGAGCAGTTCTTC. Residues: CASSLISGGHGEQFF.

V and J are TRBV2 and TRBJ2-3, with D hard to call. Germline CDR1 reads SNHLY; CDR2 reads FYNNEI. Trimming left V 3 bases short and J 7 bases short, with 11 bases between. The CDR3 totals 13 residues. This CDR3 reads CASSESGRNTQYF. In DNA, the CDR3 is TGTGCCAGCAGTGAGTCAGGCCGGAATACGCAGTATTTT.

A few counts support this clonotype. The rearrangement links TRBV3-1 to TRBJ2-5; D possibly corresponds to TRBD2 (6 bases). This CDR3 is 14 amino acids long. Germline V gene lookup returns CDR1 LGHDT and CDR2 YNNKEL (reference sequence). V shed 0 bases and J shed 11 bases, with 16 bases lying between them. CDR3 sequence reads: CASSQEGLSVEQYF. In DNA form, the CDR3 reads TGTGCCAGCAGCCAAGAGGGACTTTCAGTTGAGCAGTACTTC.